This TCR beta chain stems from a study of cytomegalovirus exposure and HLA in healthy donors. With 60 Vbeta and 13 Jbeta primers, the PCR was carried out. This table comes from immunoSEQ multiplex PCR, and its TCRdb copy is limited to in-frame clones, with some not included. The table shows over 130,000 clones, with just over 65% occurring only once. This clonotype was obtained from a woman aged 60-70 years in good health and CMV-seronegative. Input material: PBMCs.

CDR3 sequence reads: CASSSSHWGAYEQYF. CDR3 sequence (DNA): TGTGCCAGCAGCTCCTCCCACTGGGGGGCCTACGAGCAGTACTTC. This chain uses TRBV5-6 with TRBJ2-7, with a weak D call TRBD2 (6 bases). Germline-derived CDR1 and CDR2 are SGHDT and YYEEEE. Trimming shortened V by 3 bases and J by 2 bases, and 15 bases separated the two germline ends. The CDR3 totals 15 residues.